The clone carrying this TCR beta chain was seen repeatedly, ten times or more. CDR3 size: 14 residues. Germline CDR1 is MNHEY and CDR2 is SVGAGI. Trimming cost V 5 bases and J 0 bases, with 11 bases left between them. Unique molecular identifiers were incorporated when the TCRbeta library was constructed. TCRdb itself ran the PCR reads through MiXCR, one entry per CDR3 protein. The profile shows about 640,000 distinct CDR3 sequences, about 15% of them singletons. The sample originates from a study of T-cell reconstitution after alpha-beta-depleted transplantation in children. The sequence came from a human donor who donated a stem cell graft to a child with acute myeloid leukemia. The sequences come from PBMCs from the stem cell graft donor, collected from the stem cell graft. The chain combines TRBV6-5 with TRBJ2-7, with a tentative D call TRBD1 (6 bases). The CDR3 bases are TGTGCCAGCAGTAACCGGGACAACTCCTACGAGCAGTACTTC. Its translation is CASSNRDNSYEQYF.